The 27 T cell receptor beta chains given below trace back to one sample, sequenced in a study of patients and donors after allogeneic stem cell transplantation. From the RT-PCR reads, TCRdb called clonotypes with MiXCR, one entry per CDR3 protein. The table includes some 960,000 distinct CDR3 sequences, more than 15% detected once. The sequenced material came from blood, either unsorted or a sorted T cell fraction (not recorded which). These receptors came from a human donor who was either an allogeneic HSCT recipient or a stem cell or donor lymphocyte infusion donor (not recorded which). It is not recorded whose cells these are; they may come from a transplant donor.

Ten or more counts support this clonotype. V is TRBV12-3 or TRBV12-4 and J is TRBJ1-2; D remains ambiguous. This CDR3 region has 11 residues. The V end was cut by 10 bases, the J end by 7 bases, with 13 bases between. This CDR3 is CAIQSDRGYTF. The DNA of the CDR3 is TGTGCCATCCAGTCGGATCGTGGCTACACCTTC.

This clonotype was detected ten times or more. V and J are TRBV10-2 and TRBJ2-1; D might be TRBD1 (6 bases). Germline V CDR1 and CDR2: WSHSY, SAAADI. The CDR3 has 13 amino acids. The V and J ends lost 6 bases and 4 bases respectively, with 10 bases between them. The CDR3 loop is CASSGTPYNEQFF. The CDR3, as DNA: TGCGCCAGCAGCGGGACACCTTACAATGAGCAGTTCTTC.

At least ten counts were recorded for this clonotype. CDR3 sequence (DNA): TGTGCCAGCAGTTTCGGGGTGCCTAGCTATGGCTACACCTTC. Translated, it gives CASSFGVPSYGYTF. The rearrangement links TRBV12-3 or TRBV12-4 to TRBJ1-2; D remains unclear. The CDR3 is 14 residues long. The V gene lost 3 bases and the J gene lost 4 bases, with 12 bases spanning the gap.

This clonotype has at least ten counts. The J gene is TRBJ2-2, the V gene TRBV29-1; TRBD2 aligns across 8 bases. The J segment lost 6 bases and the V segment lost 7 bases, leaving 7 bases of the junction unmatched. There are 13 residues in the CDR3. Germline V gene lookup returns CDR1 SQVTM and CDR2 ANQGSEA. Written as DNA, the CDR3 is TGCAGCGCCGGTAGCGGGACGGCCGGGGAGCTGTTTTTT. Residues: CSAGSGTAGELFF.

The J gene is TRBJ2-3, the V gene TRBV20-1, with D maybe TRBD2 (5 bases). CDR1 DFQATT and CDR2 SNEGSKA come from the germline V gene (reference sequence). The CDR3 totals 13 residues. Trimming took off 5 bases at V and 2 bases at J, with 11 bases between the two ends. CDR3 sequence reads: CSAPPGITDTQYF. In DNA, the CDR3 is TGCAGTGCTCCGCCGGGGATCACAGATACGCAGTATTTT.

The chain uses TRBV6-2 or TRBV6-3 and TRBJ2-1; D gene ambiguous. The V gene lost 6 bases and the J gene lost 0 bases, with 15 bases spanning the gap. From germline, CDR1 is MNHEY and CDR2 SVGEGT. The CDR3 covers 16 residues. This CDR3 is CASSLGRWSSYNEQFF. The DNA for the CDR3 is TGTGCCAGCAGCCTCGGACGGTGGAGCTCCTACAATGAGCAGTTCTTC.

The rearrangement joins TRBV19 to TRBJ2-1; unclear D gene. The germline gives CDR1 LNHDA, CDR2 SQIVND (reference sequence). Trimming left V 5 bases short and J 1 base short, with 15 bases between. This CDR3 region has 16 residues. The CDR3 protein is CASSPRVMGSYNEQFF. DNA of the CDR3: TGTGCCAGTAGTCCCCGGGTTATGGGTTCCTACAATGAGCAGTTCTTC.

V is TRBV3-1 and J is TRBJ2-7, with 8 bases fitting TRBD1. The CDR3 runs 16 residues. The junction had 9 bases not matched to a gene; V was cut back by 3 bases and J by 2 bases. CDR1 is LGHDT, CDR2 YNNKEL, per germline (reference sequence). The CDR3 reads CASSHLRTGLAYEQYF. The CDR3 nucleotides are TGTGCCAGCAGCCACTTGAGGACAGGGTTGGCCTACGAGCAGTACTTC.

The chain links TRBV12-3 or TRBV12-4 to TRBJ1-6; D may be TRBD1 (5 bases). The CDR3 sequence is 22 residues long. Trimming removed 7 bases from V and 0 bases from J, with 31 bases in between. The CDR3 DNA sequence: TGTGCCAGCACTCCCCGGGGTGAGACAGACACCAGAAAGAGCTCCTATAATTCACCCCTCCACTTT. Translation gives CASTPRGETDTRKSSYNSPLHF.

This chain links TRBV3-1 with TRBJ2-7, with 13 bases lining up with TRBD2. This CDR3 spans 15 amino acids. Germline values: CDR1 LGHDT, CDR2 YNNKEL (reference sequence). Trimming cost V 6 bases and J 3 bases; bases outside gene matches: 5. The CDR3 sequence: CASSHGTSGDYEQYF. CDR3 DNA sequence: TGTGCCAGCAGTCACGGGACTAGCGGGGACTACGAGCAGTACTTC.

This clonotype has a count of ten or more. The CDR3 region is CASSLAPGDTEAFF. CDR3 bases: TGTGCCAGCAGTTTAGCGCCGGGGGATACTGAAGCTTTCTTT. This chain links TRBV12-3 or TRBV12-4 with TRBJ1-1; tentative D call: TRBD1 (5 bases). The ends were cut back, 0 bases at V and 5 bases at J, with 10 bases in the middle. The CDR3 spans 14 residues.

The genes are TRBV10-3 and TRBJ2-3; D is uncertain. Germline loops: CDR1 ENHRY, CDR2 SYGVKD. V was pared by 4 bases and J by 4 bases, with 9 bases between. This CDR3 is built from 13 residues. The CDR3 sequence: CAISAYDPDTQYF. CDR3 sequence (DNA): TGTGCCATCAGTGCTTATGACCCAGATACGCAGTATTTT.

This clonotype was seen repeatedly, ten times or more. This chain uses TRBV7-8 with TRBJ2-1, with D possibly TRBD2 on 5 matching bases. V lost 6 bases to trimming and J lost 1 base, with 10 bases between them. Germline CDR1 reads SGHVS; CDR2 reads FQNEAQ. CDR3 length equals 14 residues. CDR3 protein: CASRRAESYNEQFF. CDR3 coding DNA: TGTGCCAGCAGGAGGGCGGAATCCTACAATGAGCAGTTCTTC.

There are a few counts of this clonotype. The chain recombines TRBV6-2 or TRBV6-3 with TRBJ1-6, with a weak D call TRBD1 (5 bases). Trimming stripped 6 bases from V and 7 bases from J, with 13 bases between. This CDR3 has 14 amino acids. Per germline, CDR1 MNHEY and CDR2 SVGEGT. The DNA for the CDR3 is TGTGCCAGCAGATCCGGGACCTCCAATTCACCCCTCCACTTT. This translates into CASRSGTSNSPLHF.

This clonotype was observed a few times. This chain connects TRBV5-5 to TRBJ1-1; no clear D. CDR3 length equals 15 residues. Looked up from germline, CDR1 is SGHKS and CDR2 is YYEKEE (reference sequence). The germline V and J ends were trimmed by 1 base and 0 bases, with 10 bases remaining between them. This CDR3 is CASSLKKGMNTEAFF. The CDR3 DNA is TGTGCCAGCAGCTTGAAGAAGGGAATGAACACTGAAGCTTTCTTT.

CDR3: CASSPQMTSKSHTEAFF. CDR3 coding DNA: TGTGCCAGCTCACCACAGATGACTTCGAAATCCCACACTGAAGCTTTCTTT. This rearrangement joins TRBV18 to TRBJ1-1; no clear D gene. The CDR3 is 17 residues long. V lost 1 base to trimming and J lost 3 bases, with 18 bases between them. Germline assignment: CDR1 KGHSH and CDR2 LQKENI.

This clonotype was observed a few times. The rearrangement uses TRBV5-1 and TRBJ1-2, with 11 bases aligning to TRBD1. Germline lookup yields CDR1 SGHRS and CDR2 YFSETQ. The junction had 7 bases not matched to a gene; V was cut back by 4 bases and J by 8 bases. The CDR3 loop spans 14 amino acids. As DNA, the CDR3 is TGCGCCAGCAGCACGGGACAGGGGGTACGGGGCTACACCTTC. Its translation: CASSTGQGVRGYTF.

This chain uses TRBV15 with TRBJ2-2, with D uncertain. Germline CDR1 and CDR2: LNHNV and YYDKDF (reference sequence). V was clipped by 3 bases and J by 7 bases, with 9 bases between them. The CDR3 covers 13 residues. CDR3 sequence (DNA): TGTGCCACCAGCAGGGACCGAGACGGGGAGCTGTTTTTT. Amino acid sequence: CATSRDRDGELFF.

This clonotype was picked up many times. This sequence joins TRBV27 and TRBJ1-5, with unresolved D. From germline, CDR1 is MNHEY and CDR2 SMNVEV (reference sequence). The V and J ends lost 2 bases and 4 bases respectively, with 9 bases between them. The CDR3 consists of 14 residues. The CDR3, as DNA: TGTGCCAGCAGTTTAAGGGCAGGAAATCAGCCCCAGCATTTT. Translation gives CASSLRAGNQPQHF.

This clonotype was seen a handful of times. The chain joins TRBV20-1 to TRBJ2-2; unclear D gene. Trimming left V 5 bases short and J 7 bases short, with 5 bases between. Germline loops: CDR1 DFQATT, CDR2 SNEGSKA (reference sequence). The CDR3 contains 10 residues. The CDR3 sequence is CSAGVGELFF. CDR3 coding DNA: TGCAGTGCTGGGGTCGGGGAGCTGTTTTTT.

This chain links TRBV12-3 or TRBV12-4 with TRBJ2-2; TRBD1 might be the D (6 bases). V dropped 6 bases and J dropped 13 bases, with 12 bases sitting between them. CDR3 length: 11 residues. The chain's CDR3 is CASSPDSGLFF. The CDR3 nucleotides are TGTGCCAGCAGCCCGGACAGCGGGCTGTTTTTT.

This clonotype was counted a few times. V gene TRBV25-1 combines with J gene TRBJ2-7; D gene ambiguous. Germline CDR1 is MGHDK and CDR2 is SYGVNS. V lost 2 bases to trimming and J lost 4 bases, with 15 bases between them. The CDR3 runs to 15 residues. CDR3 sequence reads: CASSEGGKEIYEQYF. CDR3 nucleotides: TGTGCCAGCAGTGAAGGCGGAAAGGAGATTTACGAGCAGTACTTC.

The chain is built from TRBV7-2 and TRBJ1-4, with 11 bases identical to TRBD1. This CDR3 is 16 amino acids long. J lost 7 bases, V lost 7 bases, and 11 bases had no gene match. CDR1 SGHTA and CDR2 FQGNSA come from the germline V gene. CDR3 region: CASNPKRGQGGEKLFF. The CDR3 bases are TGTGCCAGCAACCCCAAGAGGGGACAGGGGGGTGAAAAACTGTTTTTT.

In DNA, the CDR3 is TGTGCCACCAGTGAGCACCCGCACTTGTACAATGAGCAGTTCTTC. Translating it yields CATSEHPHLYNEQFF. This rearrangement joins TRBV24-1 to TRBJ2-1; D is ambiguous. Germline V gene data show CDR1 as KGHDR and CDR2 as SFDVKD. This CDR3 region has 15 residues. With 4 bases removed from V and 4 bases from J, the gap between germline ends came to 13 bases.

Regarding this clonotype: Just one base apart from a much larger clone, this may be a read error. This chain connects TRBV6-1 to TRBJ2-7; D is ambiguous. Germline CDR1 reads MNHNS; CDR2 reads SASEGT. V was pared by 8 bases and J by 5 bases, with 22 bases between. The length of the CDR3 is 15 residues. In nucleotides, the CDR3 is TGTGCCAGCCTTCCCCTGGGCTGGGAATTAGACGAGCAGTACTTC. Amino acid sequence: CASLPLGWELDEQYF.

The rearrangement joins TRBV11-3 to TRBJ2-2; 8 nucleotides match TRBD1. This CDR3 is built from 14 residues. V lost 3 bases and J lost 6; bases outside the gene matches: 3. The V gene's germline CDR1 is SGHNT and CDR2 YENEEA. CDR3 coding DNA: TGTGCCAGCAGCTTGACAGGGGCCGCCGGGGAGCTGTTTTTT. It yields the protein CASSLTGAAGELFF.

This clonotype was counted only a few times. This chain uses TRBV20-1 with TRBJ2-1; TRBD2 might be the D (5 bases). Per the germline V gene, CDR1 is DFQATT and CDR2 is SNEGSKA (reference sequence). Trimming stripped 1 base from V and 3 bases from J, with 13 bases between. The CDR3 contains 15 residues. The CDR3 DNA is TGCAGTGCTAGAGTGGGTAGCGCGGTCTACAATGAGCAGTTCTTC. Residues: CSARVGSAVYNEQFF.